Listed below are T cell receptor beta chains from one sample, sequenced in a study of cytomegalovirus exposure and HLA in healthy donors. Libraries were prepared by immunoSEQ multiplex PCR; TCRdb keeps only in-frame clonotypes and omits some of them. The repertoire holds around 130,000 clones, with 60% to 85% as singletons. Sequencing was done on a sample of PBMCs. The origin of the receptors is a human donor in good health. CDR3s include the opening cysteine and the closing phenylalanine or tryptophan. D genes are given only for firm matches. A row's size may be missing; if present it is once, few, many or a size class.

cdr3_aa: CASSTRPGANTIYF
cdr3_nt: TGCGCCAGCAGCACCCGCCCAGGGGCAAACACCATATATTTT
clone_size: NA
v_call: TRBV5-1
d_call: NA
j_call: TRBJ1-3

cdr3_aa: CASSGEGGGYTF
cdr3_nt: TGTGCCAGCAGCGGTGAGGGAGGAGGCTACACCTTC
clone_size: once
v_call: TRBV5-4
d_call: NA
j_call: TRBJ1-2

cdr3_aa: CASGRGQGAYTEAFF
cdr3_nt: TGTGCCAGCGGCAGGGGACAGGGGGCGTACACTGAAGCTTTCTTT
clone_size: NA
v_call: TRBV5-4
d_call: TRBD1
j_call: TRBJ1-1

cdr3_aa: CASSLPGAFGYGYTF
cdr3_nt: TGTGCCAGCAGCTTACCAGGGGCTTTTGGCTATGGCTACACCTTC
clone_size: NA
v_call: TRBV5-4
d_call: NA
j_call: TRBJ1-2

cdr3_aa: CASSPQTGGSGNTIYF
cdr3_nt: TGCGCCAGCAGTCCTCAGACGGGAGGCTCTGGAAACACCATATATTTT
clone_size: NA
v_call: TRBV10-2
d_call: NA
j_call: TRBJ1-3

cdr3_aa: CASSVGAVHEQYF
cdr3_nt: TGTGCCAGCAGCGTAGGTGCGGTTCACGAGCAGTACTTC
clone_size: NA
v_call: TRBV9
d_call: NA
j_call: TRBJ2-7

cdr3_aa: CASSEGLALTPYEQYF
cdr3_nt: TGTGCCAGCAGTGAAGGGCTAGCCCTAACCCCCTACGAGCAGTACTTC
clone_size: NA
v_call: TRBV2
d_call: NA
j_call: TRBJ2-7

cdr3_aa: CATNRMGGASDTQYF
cdr3_nt: TGTGCCACCAATAGGATGGGGGGGGCCTCAGATACGCAGTATTTT
clone_size: NA
v_call: TRBV6-1
d_call: NA
j_call: TRBJ2-3

cdr3_aa: CASSSGVIYNEQFF
cdr3_nt: TGTGCCAGCAGTAGCGGGGTGATTTACAATGAGCAGTTCTTC
clone_size: NA
v_call: TRBV6-5
d_call: TRBD2
j_call: TRBJ2-1

cdr3_aa: CASSETSGEHYNEQFF
cdr3_nt: TGTGCCAGCAGCGAGACTAGCGGGGAGCACTACAATGAGCAGTTCTTC
clone_size: NA
v_call: TRBV7-3
d_call: TRBD2
j_call: TRBJ2-1

cdr3_aa: CASRDETGERLDYGYTF
cdr3_nt: TGTGCCAGCAGGGATGAGACAGGGGAAAGATTGGACTATGGCTACACCTTC
clone_size: NA
v_call: TRBV7-3
d_call: TRBD1
j_call: TRBJ1-2

cdr3_aa: CASTRGAGATFPEQFF
cdr3_nt: TGTGCCAGCACCCGGGGTGCGGGGGCCACGTTTCCTGAGCAGTTCTTC
clone_size: NA
v_call: TRBV11-2
d_call: NA
j_call: TRBJ2-1

cdr3_aa: CASSPTGANTGELFF
cdr3_nt: TGTGCCAGCAGCCCAACAGGGGCGAACACCGGGGAGCTGTTTTTT
clone_size: NA
v_call: TRBV7-3
d_call: TRBD1
j_call: TRBJ2-2

cdr3_aa: CASMEGARNSPLHF
cdr3_nt: TGTGCCAGCATGGAGGGGGCCCGTAATTCACCCCTCCACTTT
clone_size: NA
v_call: TRBV6-1
d_call: TRBD1
j_call: TRBJ1-6

cdr3_aa: CASSPGHLTNYGYTF
cdr3_nt: TGTGCCAGCAGCCCCGGACACCTAACTAACTATGGCTACACCTTC
clone_size: NA
v_call: TRBV6-1
d_call: NA
j_call: TRBJ1-2

cdr3_aa: CASSPSESGANVLTF
cdr3_nt: TGTGCCAGCTCGCCGTCGGAGTCTGGGGCCAACGTCCTGACTTTC
clone_size: NA
v_call: TRBV18
d_call: NA
j_call: TRBJ2-6

cdr3_aa: CASSLPAGTGRNEQFF
cdr3_nt: TGTGCCAGCAGCCTTCCGGCCGGGACTGGCAGGAATGAGCAGTTCTTC
clone_size: NA
v_call: TRBV4-2
d_call: NA
j_call: TRBJ2-1

cdr3_aa: CASRNGRDGELFF
cdr3_nt: TGTGCCAGCAGAAACGGACGGGACGGGGAGCTGTTTTTT
clone_size: NA
v_call: TRBV2
d_call: NA
j_call: TRBJ2-2

cdr3_aa: CASREVYGGRETQYF
cdr3_nt: TGTGCCAGCAGGGAGGTTTACGGGGGAAGGGAGACCCAGTACTTC
clone_size: NA
v_call: TRBV6-1
d_call: NA
j_call: TRBJ2-5

cdr3_aa: CSSSPRRQGNVYEQYF
cdr3_nt: TGTTCCAGCAGCCCAAGGAGACAGGGTAATGTCTACGAGCAGTACTTC
clone_size: NA
v_call: TRBV7-9
d_call: TRBD1
j_call: TRBJ2-7

cdr3_aa: CASSLAPSIGAETQYF
cdr3_nt: TGTGCCAGCAGCTTGGCTCCTTCCATTGGAGCGGAGACCCAGTACTTC
clone_size: NA
v_call: TRBV5-4
d_call: NA
j_call: TRBJ2-5

cdr3_aa: CAYSAGGLWQETQYF
cdr3_nt: TGTGCCTACTCAGCGGGGGGGCTATGGCAAGAGACCCAGTACTTC
clone_size: NA
v_call: TRBV2
d_call: TRBD2
j_call: TRBJ2-5

cdr3_aa: CASSDGRYHEKLFF
cdr3_nt: TGTGCCAGCAGTGACGGGAGATACCATGAAAAACTGTTTTTT
clone_size: few
v_call: TRBV2
d_call: NA
j_call: TRBJ1-4

cdr3_aa: CAAGPPHTDTQYF
cdr3_nt: TGTGCCGCAGGGCCCCCCCACACAGATACGCAGTATTTT
clone_size: NA
v_call: TRBV5-6
d_call: NA
j_call: TRBJ2-3

cdr3_aa: CASSEAADNPDVLTF
cdr3_nt: TGTGCCAGCAGTGAAGCTGCGGACAACCCCGACGTCCTGACTTTC
clone_size: once
v_call: TRBV2
d_call: NA
j_call: TRBJ2-6

cdr3_aa: CASRDRGSYEQYF
cdr3_nt: TGTGCCAGCCGGGACAGGGGCTCCTACGAGCAGTACTTC
clone_size: once
v_call: TRBV6-5
d_call: TRBD1
j_call: TRBJ2-7

cdr3_aa: CASSQVQVSGELFF
cdr3_nt: TGCGCCAGCAGCCAAGTTCAGGTTAGCGGGGAGCTGTTTTTT
clone_size: few
v_call: TRBV4-1
d_call: NA
j_call: TRBJ2-2

cdr3_aa: CASSLGGPREAFF
cdr3_nt: TGTGCCAGCAGCTTAGGGGGCCCAAGAGAAGCTTTCTTT
clone_size: few
v_call: TRBV7-9
d_call: NA
j_call: TRBJ1-1

cdr3_aa: CASSQDPPGGPGEQYF
cdr3_nt: TGCGCCAGCAGCCAAGACCCTCCGGGGGGGCCGGGAGAGCAGTACTTC
clone_size: NA
v_call: TRBV4-1
d_call: TRBD2
j_call: TRBJ2-7

cdr3_aa: CASSRGGGAGEAFF
cdr3_nt: TGTGCCAGCAGTCGGGGAGGGGGGGCGGGGGAAGCTTTCTTT
clone_size: NA
v_call: TRBV27
d_call: NA
j_call: TRBJ1-1

cdr3_aa: CASSQGGQQETQYF
cdr3_nt: TGTGCCAGCAGCCAGGGGGGTCAGCAAGAGACCCAGTACTTC
clone_size: NA
v_call: TRBV4-2
d_call: NA
j_call: TRBJ2-5

cdr3_aa: CASGTDTTDTQYF
cdr3_nt: TGTGCCAGTGGGACAGATACTACAGATACGCAGTATTTT
clone_size: NA
v_call: TRBV28
d_call: TRBD1
j_call: TRBJ2-3

cdr3_aa: CASSLQGTVSEAFF
cdr3_nt: TGCGCCAGCAGCTTGCAGGGCACCGTTTCCGAAGCTTTCTTT
clone_size: NA
v_call: TRBV5-1
d_call: NA
j_call: TRBJ1-1

cdr3_aa: CASSLEWDNNEQYF
cdr3_nt: TGTGCCAGCAGCTTAGAATGGGACAACAACGAGCAGTACTTC
clone_size: NA
v_call: TRBV7-9
d_call: NA
j_call: TRBJ2-7

cdr3_aa: CASSARQGRGYYGYTF
cdr3_nt: TGTGCCAGCAGCGCCAGACAGGGTCGGGGGTACTATGGCTACACCTTC
clone_size: NA
v_call: TRBV21-1
d_call: NA
j_call: TRBJ1-2

cdr3_aa: CASSQGLAASYEQYF
cdr3_nt: TGCGCCAGCAGCCAAGGACTAGCGGCCTCCTACGAGCAGTACTTC
clone_size: once
v_call: TRBV4-1
d_call: TRBD2
j_call: TRBJ2-7

cdr3_aa: CASSEDWVARGLDTDTQYF
cdr3_nt: TGTGCCAGCAGTGAAGATTGGGTGGCAAGGGGATTGGACACAGATACGCAGTATTTT
clone_size: NA
v_call: TRBV6-1
d_call: NA
j_call: TRBJ2-3

cdr3_aa: CSVVSSGDYTDTQYF
cdr3_nt: TGCAGCGTTGTGAGTAGCGGGGATTACACAGATACGCAGTATTTT
clone_size: NA
v_call: TRBV29-1
d_call: TRBD2
j_call: TRBJ2-3

cdr3_aa: CASSLGGIMNTEAFF
cdr3_nt: TGTGCCAGCAGCTTGGGCGGGATCATGAACACTGAAGCTTTCTTT
clone_size: NA
v_call: TRBV5-4
d_call: NA
j_call: TRBJ1-1

cdr3_aa: CASSPSGTRWETQYF
cdr3_nt: TGTGCCAGCAGTCCGTCCGGGACTAGGTGGGAGACCCAGTACTTC
clone_size: NA
v_call: TRBV6-5
d_call: TRBD2
j_call: TRBJ2-5

cdr3_aa: CASSLGGGIYF
cdr3_nt: TGTGCCAGCAGCCTCGGCGGGGGGATATATTTT
clone_size: NA
v_call: TRBV4-2
d_call: TRBD2
j_call: TRBJ2-3

cdr3_aa: CASSAGPSYEQYF
cdr3_nt: TGTGCCAGCAGCGCGGGACCGAGCTACGAGCAGTACTTC
clone_size: NA
v_call: TRBV7-9
d_call: NA
j_call: TRBJ2-7

cdr3_aa: CASSLPIVPYEQYF
cdr3_nt: TGTGCCAGCTCACTTCCTATAGTACCCTACGAGCAGTACTTC
clone_size: NA
v_call: TRBV18
d_call: NA
j_call: TRBJ2-7

cdr3_aa: CASSPYTEAFF
cdr3_nt: TGTGCCAGCAGCCCCTACACTGAAGCTTTCTTT
clone_size: few
v_call: TRBV7-9
d_call: NA
j_call: TRBJ1-1

cdr3_aa: CASSPRERGGTYEQYF
cdr3_nt: TGCGCCAGCAGCCCGCGGGAACGAGGTGGAACCTACGAGCAGTACTTC
clone_size: once
v_call: TRBV4-1
d_call: NA
j_call: TRBJ2-7

cdr3_aa: CASSLRTGSNDGYTF
cdr3_nt: TGTGCCAGCAGTTTGAGGACAGGGTCAAACGATGGCTACACCTTC
clone_size: NA
v_call: TRBV7-2
d_call: TRBD1
j_call: TRBJ1-2